A single sample gave rise to the 29 T cell receptor beta chains below, sequenced in a study of CD8 T cells in Susac syndrome. Random hexamers primed reverse transcription of about 0.45 to 1 ug RNA. TCRdb analysed the immunoSEQ multiplex PCR reads with MiXCR anew, one entry per CDR3 protein. This table holds some 200,000 distinct CDR3 sequences, 91% found once. The sequencing sample was made of CD4+ T cells from PBMCs. The receptors here all came from a human donor with Susac syndrome.

The rearrangement links TRBV19 to TRBJ2-1; 10 bases are shared with TRBD2. Germline CDR1 LNHDA, CDR2 SQIVND (reference sequence). CDR3 length: 14 amino acids. The trim removed 8 bases at V and 8 bases at J, leaving 9 bases unmatched. CDR3 in amino acids: CASGGGLAVHEQFF. The CDR3 coding sequence is TGTGCCAGTGGAGGAGGACTAGCGGTCCATGAGCAGTTCTTC.

The CDR3: CASSGTLGARYGYTF. CDR3 DNA: TGTGCCAGCAGTGGTACCCTCGGGGCGAGGTATGGCTACACCTTC. The chain links TRBV6-1 to TRBJ1-2; tentatively, D is TRBD1 (5 bases). V dropped 4 bases and J dropped 5 bases, with 17 bases sitting between them. The CDR3 is 15 amino acids. Germline CDR1 and CDR2: MNHNS and SASEGT.

The V call is TRBV7-2, the J call TRBJ1-5; D possibly corresponds to TRBD1 (5 bases). The CDR3 sequence is 14 residues long. V lost 3 bases and J lost 5, with 11 bases in between. Germline CDR1 is SGHTA and CDR2 is FQGNSA. CDR3 in DNA: TGTGCCAGCAGCTTCCGGAGGGGAGATCAGCCCCAGCATTTT. The encoded protein is CASSFRRGDQPQHF.

V and J are TRBV6-1 and TRBJ1-2, with TRBD1 matching over 9 bases. With V trimmed by 2 bases and J by 5 bases, 3 bases remained unmatched. The V gene's germline CDR1 is MNHNS and CDR2 SASEGT. This CDR3 has 14 residues. CDR3 sequence reads: CASSEMGQGYGYTF. For the CDR3, the DNA is TGTGCCAGCAGTGAAATGGGACAGGGATATGGCTACACCTTC.

The chain couples TRBV20-1 to TRBJ2-5, with a tentative D call TRBD1 (7 bases). Deletions cut 0 bases from V and 2 bases from J, with 13 bases between. In germline, CDR1 is DFQATT, CDR2 SNEGSKA (reference sequence). The CDR3 covers 15 residues. CDR3 sequence (DNA): TGCAGTGCTAGAGATTCGCAGGGGGGTCAAGAGACCCAGTACTTC. As protein: CSARDSQGGQETQYF.

The chain is built from TRBV24-1 and TRBJ2-3, with D possibly matching TRBD1 (5 bases). Looked up from germline, CDR1 is KGHDR and CDR2 is SFDVKD. Between the trimmed V and J ends, which lost 4 bases and 2 bases, there was a span of 15 bases. The CDR3 is 16 residues long. The CDR3 sequence: CATSDSRQYPTDTQYF. CDR3 in DNA: TGTGCCACCAGTGACTCTCGACAGTACCCCACAGATACGCAGTATTTT.

The DNA of the CDR3 is TGCGCCAGCAGCTTGACTAGCGGGGGTGGAGGGACAGATACGCAGTATTTT. Residues: CASSLTSGGGGTDTQYF. This chain joins TRBV5-1 and TRBJ2-3, with 11 bases identical to TRBD2. Trimming cost V 1 base and J 3 bases; bases outside gene matches: 7. Germline values: CDR1 SGHRS, CDR2 YFSETQ. The CDR3 is 17 amino acids.

The CDR3 nucleotides read TGCGCCAGCAGCCAAGTGGGACAGGGGGACACTGAAGCTTTCTTT. It is translated as CASSQVGQGDTEAFF. The gene calls are TRBV4-1 and TRBJ1-1; 11 bases match TRBD1. Germline V lookup: CDR1 MGHRA, CDR2 YSYEKL. V was pared by 1 base and J by 3 bases, with 1 base of the junction left unmatched. This CDR3 is built from 15 residues.

The CDR3 coding sequence is TGCGCCAGCAGGAGGTGGGGTGGGAATGAAAAACTGTTTTTT. Translating it yields CASRRWGGNEKLFF. The chain uses TRBV4-1 and TRBJ1-4; D is uncertain. V lost 6 bases and J 5 bases, leaving 13 bases between the germline ends. Germline CDR1 and CDR2: MGHRA and YSYEKL. The CDR3 length is 14 residues.

The rearrangement joins TRBV5-1 to TRBJ1-1; D perhaps matches TRBD1 (6 bases). The CDR3 totals 13 residues. The V end lost 2 bases, the J end lost 4 bases, and 9 bases lay between the germline ends. Germline lookup yields CDR1 SGHRS and CDR2 YFSETQ. DNA of the CDR3: TGCGCCAGCAGCTTCGCAGGGGCCACTGAAGCTTTCTTT. Its protein product is CASSFAGATEAFF.

The CDR3 protein is CASSRTVSLVPDTIYF. The CDR3 bases are TGTGCCAGCAGTCGGACAGTGTCCCTCGTCCCGGACACCATATATTTT. This chain connects TRBV9 to TRBJ1-3, with D possibly TRBD1 on 6 matching bases. CDR3 length equals 16 residues. The germline V gene encodes CDR1 SGDLS and CDR2 YYNGEE. Trimming left V 5 bases short and J 8 bases short, with 23 bases between.

The chain employs TRBV7-9 and TRBJ2-3; D is unresolved. From germline, CDR1 is SEHNR and CDR2 FQNEAQ (reference sequence). Trimming stripped 5 bases from V and 0 bases from J, with 9 bases between. This CDR3 region has 14 residues. The CDR3 region has the DNA TGTGCCAGCAGCCATCGAACTAGCACAGATACGCAGTATTTT. This translates into CASSHRTSTDTQYF. The entire variable domain, with the rest obtained from reference TRBV7-9 and TRBJ2-3, is as follows: DTGVSQNPRHKITKRGQNVTFRCDPISEHNRLYWYRQTLGQGPEFLTYFQNEAQLEKSRLLSDRFSAERPKGSFSTLEIQRTEQGDSAMYLCASSHRTSTDTQYFGPGTRLTVL.

A few counts support this clonotype. The CDR3 sequence: CSASGGPQETQYF. CDR3 in DNA: TGCAGTGCTTCGGGGGGTCCTCAAGAGACCCAGTACTTC. This chain connects TRBV20-1 to TRBJ2-5; TRBD2 agrees at 7 bases. V lost 5 bases to trimming and J lost 2 bases; unmatched junction nucleotides: 5. Per germline, CDR1 DFQATT and CDR2 SNEGSKA (reference sequence). CDR3 size: 13 residues.

The chain carries TRBV25-1 and TRBJ2-1, with 9 bases matching TRBD2. The CDR3 is 15 residues long. V trimming: 3 bases; J trimming: 5 bases; junction bases outside the gene matches: 5. The germline V gene has CDR1 MGHDK and CDR2 SYGVNS. Written as DNA, the CDR3 is TGTGCCAGCAGTGAGTTTGCGGGGGGGCACAATGAGCAGTTCTTC. It specifies CASSEFAGGHNEQFF.

J is TRBJ1-1 and V is TRBV7-9; 7 nucleotides align to TRBD1. V dropped 6 bases and J dropped 1; count of bases not matched to a gene: 5. The germline V gene encodes CDR1 SEHNR and CDR2 FQNEAQ (reference sequence). The CDR3 loop spans 14 amino acids. The CDR3 bases are TGTGCCAGCAGACCGCGGACAGGGAACACTGAAGCTTTCTTT. Translating gives CASRPRTGNTEAFF.

The chain combines TRBV25-1 with TRBJ1-2, with 8 bases matching TRBD1. The germline V gene has CDR1 MGHDK and CDR2 SYGVNS. The CDR3 spans 15 residues. J gave up 2 bases and V 0 bases, and 2 bases lay outside the gene matches. DNA of the CDR3: TGTGCCAGCAGTGAATATAACAGGGGGAACTATGGCTACACCTTC. Protein: CASSEYNRGNYGYTF.

The DNA for the CDR3 is TGTGCCAGCAGTGTAACTAATACGGAGGGGGAGGAGCTGTTTTTT. Residues: CASSVTNTEGEELFF. The gene calls are TRBV2 and TRBJ2-2, with D perhaps given as TRBD1 or TRBD2 (6 bases each). Trimming removed 4 bases from V and 10 bases from J, with 19 bases in between. CDR1 is SNHLY, CDR2 FYNNEI, per germline. The CDR3 totals 15 residues.

The rearrangement uses TRBV10-3 and TRBJ2-7, with no clear D. The CDR3 extends over 11 amino acids. The V gene's germline CDR1 is ENHRY and CDR2 SYGVKD. V dropped 8 bases and J dropped 2 bases, with 7 bases sitting between them. CDR3 in DNA: TGTGCCATCTCTCATACCTACGAGCAGTACTTC. It is translated as CAISHTYEQYF.

The chain uses TRBV18 and TRBJ1-1, with D hard to call. The CDR3 is 15 residues long. V was clipped by 1 base and J by 6 bases, with 15 bases between them. Per the germline V gene, CDR1 is KGHSH and CDR2 is LQKENI. For the CDR3, the DNA is TGTGCCAGCTCACCACGGCCTCCTCTTGAGTCTGAAGCTTTCTTT. It is translated as CASSPRPPLESEAFF.

V and J are TRBV10-3 and TRBJ1-1, with D possibly being TRBD1 (6 bases). Germline V gene data show CDR1 as ENHRY and CDR2 as SYGVKD. The V end lost 10 bases, the J end lost 0 bases, and 18 bases lay between the germline ends. This CDR3 spans 15 amino acids. The DNA of the CDR3 is TGTGCCACCATCCCTGAGAACAGGGTGAACACTGAAGCTTTCTTT. Protein sequence: CATIPENRVNTEAFF.

V is TRBV10-2 and J is TRBJ2-3; the match to TRBD2 covers 12 bases. V was pared by 2 bases and J by 5 bases, with 8 bases of the junction left unmatched. CDR1 is WSHSY and CDR2 is SAAADI in the germline V gene. The CDR3 consists of 17 residues. The CDR3 sequence is CASSELRLAGVIDTQYF. CDR3 nucleotides: TGCGCCAGCAGTGAGCTCCGACTAGCGGGAGTAATAGATACGCAGTATTTT.

The rearrangement links TRBV10-1 to TRBJ1-4; 8 bases line up with TRBD1. This CDR3 is built from 14 residues. V lost 6 bases, J lost 5 bases, and 5 bases stayed unmatched. Germline V gene sequence: CDR1 WNHNN, CDR2 SYGVQD (reference sequence). The CDR3 sequence is CASRRDRTNEKLFF. In DNA, the CDR3 is TGCGCCAGCAGAAGGGACAGGACAAATGAAAAACTGTTTTTT.

The chain joins TRBV6-2 or TRBV6-3 to TRBJ2-7; 9 bases map to TRBD1. The germline V gene has CDR1 MNHEY and CDR2 SVGEGT. The CDR3 totals 18 residues. The ends lost 2 bases at V and 3 bases at J; junction bases unmatched: 14. The chain's CDR3 is CASSYPTYGQGNFYEQYF. DNA of the CDR3: TGTGCCAGCAGTTACCCAACCTATGGACAGGGGAATTTCTACGAGCAGTACTTC.

V and J are TRBV7-2 and TRBJ2-5; D remains unclear. Germline V lookup: CDR1 SGHTA, CDR2 FQGNSA. This CDR3 is built from 15 residues. Trimming shortened V by 2 bases and J by 1 base, and 11 bases separated the two germline ends. DNA of the CDR3: TGTGCCAGCAGCTTATTTGGTATGGTCCAAGAGACCCAGTACTTC. Translating it yields CASSLFGMVQETQYF. Full variable domain (remainder filled in from reference TRBV7-2 and TRBJ2-5): GAGVSQSPSNKVTEKGKDVELRCDPISGHTALYWYRQSLGQGLEFLIYFQGNSAPDKSGLPSDRFSAERTGGSVSTLTIQRTQQEDSAVYLCASSLFGMVQETQYFGPGTRLLVL.

The CDR3 loop is CAWSLTGGHNQPQHF. In DNA, the CDR3 is TGTGCCTGGAGCTTAACAGGGGGGCACAATCAGCCCCAGCATTTT. The chain has TRBV30 and TRBJ1-5; 8 nucleotides agree with TRBD1. Germline V gene sequence: CDR1 GTSNPN, CDR2 SVGIG (reference sequence). V gave up 3 bases and J gave up 3 bases; unmatched junction bases: 7. The CDR3 is made up of 15 amino acids.

The chain has TRBV12-3 or TRBV12-4 and TRBJ2-1; D is possibly TRBD1 (6 bases). The CDR3 contains 14 residues. The V and J ends lost 5 bases and 5 bases respectively, with 13 bases between them. CDR3 sequence (DNA): TGTGCCAGCAGTCTTCCACAGGGCAACAATGAGCAGTTCTTC. It is translated as CASSLPQGNNEQFF.

The chain is built from TRBV7-2 and TRBJ2-1, with no clear D. This CDR3 spans 13 amino acids. V gave up 2 bases and J gave up 9 bases, with 11 bases separating them. CDR1 is SGHTA and CDR2 is FQGNSA in the germline V gene. This CDR3 reads CASSLIVPGEQFF. The DNA for the CDR3 is TGTGCCAGCAGCTTAATTGTGCCCGGTGAGCAGTTCTTC.

V and J are TRBV19 and TRBJ2-7; the match to TRBD1 covers 7 bases. With 5 bases clipped from V and 0 bases from J, the junction kept 7 bases outside the gene matches. The germline gives CDR1 LNHDA, CDR2 SQIVND (reference sequence). The CDR3 contains 15 residues. The DNA for the CDR3 is TGTGCCAGTAGTCCCGGAGACAGGGACTCCTACGAGCAGTACTTC. Translated, it gives CASSPGDRDSYEQYF. The full variable domain, with the rest looked up from reference TRBV19 and TRBJ2-7, is DGGITQSPKYLFRKEGQNVTLSCEQNLNHDAMYWYRQDPGQGLRLIYYSQIVNDFQKGDIAEGYSVSREKKESFPLTVTSAQKNPTAFYLCASSPGDRDSYEQYFGPGTRLTVT.

The rearrangement joins TRBV2 to TRBJ2-2; D uncertain. Per the germline V gene, CDR1 is SNHLY and CDR2 is FYNNEI. CDR3 length: 14 amino acids. V lost 8 bases to trimming and J lost 6 bases, with 16 bases between them. CDR3 sequence: CASFPLPDSGELFF. The CDR3 nucleotides read TGTGCCAGCTTTCCCCTACCGGATTCCGGGGAGCTGTTTTTT.